The rows below give T cell receptor beta chains drawn from one sample of a study of human T cells and chemical hapten exposure. One entry per CDR3 protein, called by TCRdb with MiXCR from the RACE reads. Here the sample spans about 84,000 distinct CDR3 sequences, roughly a tenth being singletons. This material consisted of whole blood, taken in connection with sensitization to the hapten diphenylcyclopropenone (DPC). These receptors were taken from a woman aged 25 to 39 with alopecia areata. Some clones in this sample may be carry-over from other donors' samples. The CDR3 runs from the conserved cysteine through the conserved F or W. D genes are given only for firm matches. A row's size may be missing; if present it is once, few, many or a size class.

size: many; D: .; V: TRBV28; J: TRBJ1-2; DNA: TGTGCCAGCAGCCCTCATAGGAACTATGGCTACACCTTC; CDR3: CASSPHRNYGYTF
size: .; D: .; V: TRBV7-2; J: TRBJ1-4; DNA: TGTGCCAGCAGCCCCGACCGGGACACAGCAACTAATGAAAAACTGTTTTTT; CDR3: CASSPDRDTATNEKLFF
size: .; D: .; V: TRBV20-1; J: TRBJ1-2; DNA: TGCAGTGCTAGGGGCAGGGGCCTCTATGGCTACACCTTC; CDR3: CSARGRGLYGYTF
size: many; D: TRBD2; V: TRBV3-1; J: TRBJ2-3; DNA: TGTGCCAGCAGCCGGTATAGCGGGAGCGGCCCAGATACGCAGTATTTT; CDR3: CASSRYSGSGPDTQYF
size: many; D: .; V: TRBV1; J: TRBJ1-4; DNA: TGCACCAGCAGCCGGGACGGAATTAATGAAAAACTGTTTTTT; CDR3: CTSSRDGINEKLFF
size: many; D: .; V: TRBV12-3/TRBV12-4; J: TRBJ2-2; DNA: TGTGCCAGCAGTTCAGCGGGCCTACGGGCCGGGGAGCTGTTTTTT; CDR3: CASSSAGLRAGELFF
size: .; D: .; V: TRBV4-3; J: TRBJ1-1; DNA: TGCGCCAGCAGCCATACGGTAGTTGGACTCCTAAGTACTGAAGCTTTCTTT; CDR3: CASSHTVVGLLSTEAFF
size: many; D: .; V: TRBV29-1; J: TRBJ2-7; DNA: TGCAGCGTTGCTCTGCTCCCGGGGGCCTACGAGCAGTACTTC; CDR3: CSVALLPGAYEQYF
size: many; D: .; V: TRBV4-2; J: TRBJ2-4; DNA: TGTGCCAGCAGCCAAGAGTGGAGTGCGGTCGTAATAGACATTCAGTACTTC; CDR3: CASSQEWSAVVIDIQYF
size: many; D: TRBD2; V: TRBV6-2/TRBV6-3; J: TRBJ2-5; DNA: TGTGCCAGCAGTTACCCGCGAGCGGGGAAAGAGACCCAGTACTTC; CDR3: CASSYPRAGKETQYF
size: .; D: .; V: TRBV7-3; J: TRBJ2-6; DNA: TGTGCCAGCAGCGCGACACTATCTGGGGCCAACGTCCTGACTTTC; CDR3: CASSATLSGANVLTF
size: many; D: .; V: TRBV5-4; J: TRBJ2-5; DNA: TGTGCCAGCAGCGACAGGCCCGACGCTGCCTTAGAGACCCAGTACTTC; CDR3: CASSDRPDAALETQYF
size: many; D: .; V: TRBV4-3; J: TRBJ2-1; DNA: TGCGCCAGCAGCCAAGAGAGCAGGGGTGGGAATGAGCAGTTCTTC; CDR3: CASSQESRGGNEQFF
size: many; D: .; V: TRBV6-2/TRBV6-3; J: TRBJ1-1; DNA: TGTGCCAGCAGTCTCATGGGGGGGACTGAAGCTTTCTTT; CDR3: CASSLMGGTEAFF
size: many; D: TRBD2; V: TRBV6-4; J: TRBJ2-3; DNA: TGTGCCAGCAGTGACAAGACTAGCGGAACTATATCCACAGATACGCAGTATTTT; CDR3: CASSDKTSGTISTDTQYF
size: .; D: .; V: TRBV10-3; J: TRBJ1-5; DNA: TGTGCCATCAGTGAGTTTGACATTGATCAGCCCCAGCATTTT; CDR3: CAISEFDIDQPQHF
size: .; D: .; V: TRBV9; J: TRBJ2-1; DNA: TGTGCCAGCAGCGTAGTCGACGGGCACAATGAGCAGTTCTTC; CDR3: CASSVVDGHNEQFF
size: .; D: TRBD1; V: TRBV6-6; J: TRBJ1-2; DNA: TGTGCCAGCAGGCAAGGGGACAGGATCTATGGCTACACCTTC; CDR3: CASRQGDRIYGYTF
size: .; D: .; V: TRBV30; J: TRBJ1-1; DNA: TGTGCCTGGAACCAGAATCTGAACACTGAAGCTTTCTTT; CDR3: CAWNQNLNTEAFF
size: few; D: TRBD2; V: TRBV10-3; J: TRBJ2-7; DNA: TGTGCCATCAGTGAGTCAGTTTCGCTAGCGGTCTACGAGCAGTACTTC; CDR3: CAISESVSLAVYEQYF
size: many; D: .; V: TRBV13; J: TRBJ2-1; DNA: TGTGCCAGCAGCTTATATCGGGAGTCCTACAATGAGCAGTTCTTC; CDR3: CASSLYRESYNEQFF
size: .; D: .; V: TRBV29-1; J: TRBJ2-7; DNA: TGCAGCGTTGAATCTTCCTACGAGCAGTACTTC; CDR3: CSVESSYEQYF
size: .; D: .; V: TRBV18; J: TRBJ1-4; DNA: TGTGCCAGCTCATCTCAGGGTGCAACTAATGAAAAACTGTTTTTT; CDR3: CASSSQGATNEKLFF
size: few; D: .; V: TRBV7-9; J: TRBJ2-3; DNA: TGTGCCAGCAGCCCAGGGGGGTCCACAGATACGCAGTATTTT; CDR3: CASSPGGSTDTQYF
size: many; D: .; V: TRBV29-1; J: TRBJ2-7; DNA: TGCAGCGTTGTAGGACAGACCTACGAGCAGTACTTC; CDR3: CSVVGQTYEQYF
size: many; D: TRBD1; V: TRBV20-1; J: TRBJ1-1; DNA: TGCAGTGCTAGTCAAAACAGGGGATCGAACACTGAAGCTTTCTTT; CDR3: CSASQNRGSNTEAFF
size: few; D: .; V: TRBV28; J: TRBJ1-1; DNA: TGTGCCAGCAGTCCTAGTCACTCACTGAACACTGAAGCTTTCTTT; CDR3: CASSPSHSLNTEAFF
size: .; D: TRBD1; V: TRBV4-1; J: TRBJ2-5; DNA: TGCGCCAGCAGCCAACCGGGACAGGGCTCGGAGACCCAGTACTTC; CDR3: CASSQPGQGSETQYF
size: .; D: .; V: TRBV9; J: TRBJ2-2; DNA: TGTGCCAGCAGCGTAGGGGCCGCAGGGCCTCCCATCGGGGAGCTGTTTTTT; CDR3: CASSVGAAGPPIGELFF
size: .; D: .; V: TRBV18; J: TRBJ2-7; DNA: TGTGCCAGCTCACCACCCGCCGAAGACGAGCAGTACTTC; CDR3: CASSPPAEDEQYF
size: many; D: .; V: TRBV20-1; J: TRBJ1-2; DNA: TGCAGTGCTCGACATTTGGTGTATGGCTACACCTTC; CDR3: CSARHLVYGYTF
size: .; D: .; V: TRBV28; J: TRBJ1-2; DNA: TGTGCCACCCAAGCGGCGGGGGAGAGGTATGGCTACACCTTC; CDR3: CATQAAGERYGYTF
size: few; D: TRBD1; V: TRBV4-2; J: TRBJ1-4; DNA: TGTGCCAGCAGCCACGGCGGACAGGGAGATGAAAAACTGTTTTTT; CDR3: CASSHGGQGDEKLFF
size: .; D: TRBD1; V: TRBV28; J: TRBJ2-7; DNA: TGTGCCAGCAGTCCGCTGGGACAGTCCTACGAGCAGTACTTC; CDR3: CASSPLGQSYEQYF
size: .; D: TRBD2; V: TRBV29-1; J: TRBJ2-5; DNA: TGCAGCGTAGCGAAACAGACTAGCGGGAGGGGGACCCAGTACTTC; CDR3: CSVAKQTSGRGTQYF
size: many; D: .; V: TRBV20-1; J: TRBJ2-3; DNA: TGCAGTGCTAGAGATTTAGCCACAGATACGCAGTATTTT; CDR3: CSARDLATDTQYF
size: many; D: .; V: TRBV14; J: TRBJ2-1; DNA: TGTGCCAGCAGTCTACAAGCGGGCCTCTCCTACAATGAGCAGTTCTTC; CDR3: CASSLQAGLSYNEQFF
size: .; D: .; V: TRBV28; J: TRBJ1-4; DNA: TGTGCCAGCAGTTCCCAAGGACTCTCGGGCGAAAAACTGTTTTTT; CDR3: CASSSQGLSGEKLFF
size: .; D: .; V: TRBV5-4; J: TRBJ1-4; DNA: TGTGCCAGCAGTCCGGGCGGAAGTAATGAAAAACTGTTTTTT; CDR3: CASSPGGSNEKLFF
size: many; D: .; V: TRBV5-1; J: TRBJ2-1; DNA: TGCGCCAGCAGCTTAGGGCAAGCGGATTACTACAATGAGCAGTTCTTC; CDR3: CASSLGQADYYNEQFF
size: many; D: .; V: TRBV19; J: TRBJ1-2; DNA: TGTGCCAGTAGTATAGCGGGTCCGGGGACCTATGGCTACACCTTC; CDR3: CASSIAGPGTYGYTF
size: .; D: .; V: TRBV21-1; J: TRBJ1-5; DNA: TGTGCCAGCAGCAAGACCGGGACAGGCAATCAGCCCCAGCATTTT; CDR3: CASSKTGTGNQPQHF
size: .; D: .; V: TRBV28; J: TRBJ2-7; DNA: TGTGCCAGCAGTACCTCTACAGGAGCCTACGAGCAGTACTTC; CDR3: CASSTSTGAYEQYF
size: many; D: TRBD1; V: TRBV6-5; J: TRBJ1-4; DNA: TGTGCCAGCAGGCAACAGGGGGCTTCTAATGAAAAACTGTTTTTT; CDR3: CASRQQGASNEKLFF
size: many; D: .; V: TRBV7-9; J: TRBJ2-5; DNA: TGTGCCAGCAGCTTTTCGGAGGAGACCCAGTACTTC; CDR3: CASSFSEETQYF
size: .; D: .; V: TRBV18; J: TRBJ2-1; DNA: TGTGCCAGCTCACCACCAAGTCACAATGTGCAGTTCTTC; CDR3: CASSPPSHNVQFF
size: many; D: .; V: TRBV29-1; J: TRBJ2-1; DNA: TGCAGCGTTGACCTTAGGGGGAGCGGGACCCATGAGCAGTTCTTC; CDR3: CSVDLRGSGTHEQFF
size: .; D: .; V: TRBV28; J: TRBJ1-3; DNA: TGTGCCAGCAGTTCATCGGTCAACACCATATATTTT; CDR3: CASSSSVNTIYF
size: many; D: TRBD1; V: TRBV12-3/TRBV12-4; J: TRBJ1-2; DNA: TGTGCCAGCAGTCTTCAGGGGGCTCGAGGCTACACCTTC; CDR3: CASSLQGARGYTF
size: .; D: TRBD2; V: TRBV11-3; J: TRBJ2-3; DNA: TGTGCCAGCAGCTTAAGGGCTAGCGGTACGCAGTATTTT; CDR3: CASSLRASGTQYF
size: few; D: .; V: TRBV3-2; J: TRBJ2-3; DNA: TGTGCCAACAGGTCGGGGACTAGCGGGCCCCCCCTCACAGATACGCAGTATTTT; CDR3: CANRSGTSGPPLTDTQYF
size: .; D: .; V: TRBV4-3; J: TRBJ2-3; DNA: TGCGCCAGCAGCCAAGCTGAGGGTGATACGCAGTATTTT; CDR3: CASSQAEGDTQYF
size: many; D: .; V: TRBV27; J: TRBJ1-1; DNA: TGTGCCAGCAGTCCTCCCCTCCGGGGCCCGAATTTAAAGACTGAAGCTTTCTTT; CDR3: CASSPPLRGPNLKTEAFF
size: many; D: TRBD1; V: TRBV28; J: TRBJ1-5; DNA: TGTGCCAGCAGCCAAGGCCAGGGGGGGAATCAGCCCCAGCATTTT; CDR3: CASSQGQGGNQPQHF